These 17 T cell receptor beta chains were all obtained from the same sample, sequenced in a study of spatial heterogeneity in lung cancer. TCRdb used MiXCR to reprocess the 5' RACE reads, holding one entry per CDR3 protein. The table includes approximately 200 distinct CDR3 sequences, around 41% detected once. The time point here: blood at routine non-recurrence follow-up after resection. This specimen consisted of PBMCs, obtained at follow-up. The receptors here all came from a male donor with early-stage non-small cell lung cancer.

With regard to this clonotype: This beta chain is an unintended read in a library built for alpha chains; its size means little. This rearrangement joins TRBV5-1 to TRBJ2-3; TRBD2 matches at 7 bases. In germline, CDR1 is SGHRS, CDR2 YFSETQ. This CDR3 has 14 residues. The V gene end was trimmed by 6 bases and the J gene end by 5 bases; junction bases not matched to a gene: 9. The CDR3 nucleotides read TGCGCCAGCACTCTCGGGGGGATTAAAGATACGCAGTATTTT. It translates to CASTLGGIKDTQYF.

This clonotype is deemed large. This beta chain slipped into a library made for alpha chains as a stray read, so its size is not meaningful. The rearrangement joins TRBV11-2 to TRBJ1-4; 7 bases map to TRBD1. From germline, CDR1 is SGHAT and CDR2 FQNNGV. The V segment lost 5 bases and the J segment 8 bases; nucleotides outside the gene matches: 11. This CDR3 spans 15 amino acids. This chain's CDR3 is CASSGADRVLEKLFF. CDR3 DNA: TGTGCCAGCAGCGGAGCTGACAGGGTTTTGGAAAAACTGTTTTTT.

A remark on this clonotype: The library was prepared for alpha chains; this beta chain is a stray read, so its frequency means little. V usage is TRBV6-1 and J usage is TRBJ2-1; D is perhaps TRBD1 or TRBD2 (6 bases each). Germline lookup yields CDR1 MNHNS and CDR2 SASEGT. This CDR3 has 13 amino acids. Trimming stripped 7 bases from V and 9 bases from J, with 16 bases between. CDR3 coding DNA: TGTGCCAGCATAGGGGGGTATTTGGGTGAGCAGTTCTTC. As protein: CASIGGYLGEQFF.

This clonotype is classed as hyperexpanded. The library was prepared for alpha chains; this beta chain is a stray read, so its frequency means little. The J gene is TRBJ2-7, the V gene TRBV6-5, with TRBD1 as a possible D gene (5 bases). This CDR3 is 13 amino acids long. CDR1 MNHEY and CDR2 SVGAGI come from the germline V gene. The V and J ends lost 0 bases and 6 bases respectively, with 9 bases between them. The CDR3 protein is CASSYSKGSEQYF. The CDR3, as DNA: TGTGCCAGCAGTTACTCGAAGGGGTCCGAGCAGTACTTC.

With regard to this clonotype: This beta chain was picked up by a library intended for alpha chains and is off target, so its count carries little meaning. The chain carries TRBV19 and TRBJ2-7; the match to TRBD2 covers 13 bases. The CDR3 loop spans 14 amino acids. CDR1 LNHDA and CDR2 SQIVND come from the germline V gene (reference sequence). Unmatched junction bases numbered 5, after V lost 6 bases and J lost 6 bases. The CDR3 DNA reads TGTGCCAGTAGGCGGACTAGCGGGAGCGTCGAGCAGTACTTC. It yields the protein CASRRTSGSVEQYF.

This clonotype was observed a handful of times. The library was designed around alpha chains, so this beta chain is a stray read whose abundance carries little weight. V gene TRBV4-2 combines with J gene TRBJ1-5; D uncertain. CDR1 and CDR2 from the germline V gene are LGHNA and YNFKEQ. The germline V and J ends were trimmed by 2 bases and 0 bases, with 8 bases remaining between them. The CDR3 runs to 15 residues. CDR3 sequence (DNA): TGTGCCAGCAGCCAATACCACAATAGCAATCAGCCCCAGCATTTT. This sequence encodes CASSQYHNSNQPQHF.

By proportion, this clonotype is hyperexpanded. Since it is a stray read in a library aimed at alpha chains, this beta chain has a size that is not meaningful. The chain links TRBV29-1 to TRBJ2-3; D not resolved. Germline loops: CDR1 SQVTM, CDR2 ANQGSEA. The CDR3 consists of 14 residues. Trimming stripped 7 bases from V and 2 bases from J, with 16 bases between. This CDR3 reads CSGIGRPVTDTQYF. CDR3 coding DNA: TGCAGCGGGATCGGGCGGCCCGTCACAGATACGCAGTATTTT.

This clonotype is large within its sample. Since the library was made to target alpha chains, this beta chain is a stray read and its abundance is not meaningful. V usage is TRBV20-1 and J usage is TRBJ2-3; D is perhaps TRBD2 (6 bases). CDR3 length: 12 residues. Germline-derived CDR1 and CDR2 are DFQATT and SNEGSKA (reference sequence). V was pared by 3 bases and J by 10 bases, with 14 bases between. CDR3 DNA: TGCAGTGCTAGGGGACTGTCCGATCCGCAGTATTTT. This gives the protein CSARGLSDPQYF.

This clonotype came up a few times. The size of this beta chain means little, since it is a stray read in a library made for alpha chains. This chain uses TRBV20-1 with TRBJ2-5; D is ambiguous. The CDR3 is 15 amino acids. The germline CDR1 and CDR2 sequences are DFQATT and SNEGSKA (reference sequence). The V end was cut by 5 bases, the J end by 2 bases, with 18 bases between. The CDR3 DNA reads TGCAGTGCTGACCCTAGAGCACTCCCGCAAGAGACCCAGTACTTC. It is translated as CSADPRALPQETQYF.

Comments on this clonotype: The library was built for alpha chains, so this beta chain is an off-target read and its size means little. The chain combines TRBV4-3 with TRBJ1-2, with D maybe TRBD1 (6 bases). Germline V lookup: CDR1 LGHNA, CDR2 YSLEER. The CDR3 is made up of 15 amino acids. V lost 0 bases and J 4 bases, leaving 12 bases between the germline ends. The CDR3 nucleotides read TGCGCCAGCAGCCAAGAATTACAGGGCGTCTATGGCTACACCTTC. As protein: CASSQELQGVYGYTF.

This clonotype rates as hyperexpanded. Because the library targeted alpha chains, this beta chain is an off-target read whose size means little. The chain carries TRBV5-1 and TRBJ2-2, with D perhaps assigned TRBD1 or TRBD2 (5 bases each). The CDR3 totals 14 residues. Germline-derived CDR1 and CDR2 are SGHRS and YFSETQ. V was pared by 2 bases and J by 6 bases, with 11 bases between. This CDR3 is CASSFTGLPGELFF. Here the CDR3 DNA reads TGCGCCAGCAGCTTTACGGGGCTCCCCGGGGAGCTGTTTTTT.

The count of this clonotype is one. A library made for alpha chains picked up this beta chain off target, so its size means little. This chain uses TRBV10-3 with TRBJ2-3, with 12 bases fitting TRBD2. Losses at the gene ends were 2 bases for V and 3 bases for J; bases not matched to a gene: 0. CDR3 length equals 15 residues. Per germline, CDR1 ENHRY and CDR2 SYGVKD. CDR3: CAISEGLAGTDTQYF. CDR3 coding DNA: TGTGCCATCAGTGAGGGACTAGCGGGGACAGATACGCAGTATTTT.

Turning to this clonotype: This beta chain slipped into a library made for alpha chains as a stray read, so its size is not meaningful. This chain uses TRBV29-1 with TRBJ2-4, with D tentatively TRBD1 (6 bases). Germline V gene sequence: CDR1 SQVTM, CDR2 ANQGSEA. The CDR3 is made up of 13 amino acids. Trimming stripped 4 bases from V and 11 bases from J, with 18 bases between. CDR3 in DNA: TGCAGCGTTGTGTTAGGGGGACAAATTTTTCAGTACTTC. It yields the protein CSVVLGGQIFQYF.

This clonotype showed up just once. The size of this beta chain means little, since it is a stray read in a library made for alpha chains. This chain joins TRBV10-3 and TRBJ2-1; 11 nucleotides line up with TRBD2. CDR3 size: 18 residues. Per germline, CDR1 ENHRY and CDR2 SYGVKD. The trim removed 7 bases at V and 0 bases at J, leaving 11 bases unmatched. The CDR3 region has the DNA TGTGCCATCAAGGCTTTCCTTGGACTAGCGGGCTCCTACAATGAGCAGTTCTTC. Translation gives CAIKAFLGLAGSYNEQFF.

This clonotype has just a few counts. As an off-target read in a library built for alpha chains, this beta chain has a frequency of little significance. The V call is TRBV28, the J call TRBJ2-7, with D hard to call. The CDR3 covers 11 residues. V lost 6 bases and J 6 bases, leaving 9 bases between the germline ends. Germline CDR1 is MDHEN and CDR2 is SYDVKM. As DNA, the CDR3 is TGTGCCAGCAGCTCCCCCCGCGAGCAGTACTTC. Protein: CASSSPREQYF.

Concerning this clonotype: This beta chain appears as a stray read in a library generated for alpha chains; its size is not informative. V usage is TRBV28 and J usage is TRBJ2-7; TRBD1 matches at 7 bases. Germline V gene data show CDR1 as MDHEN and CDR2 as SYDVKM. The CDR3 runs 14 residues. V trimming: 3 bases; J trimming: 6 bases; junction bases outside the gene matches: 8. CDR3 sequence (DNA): TGTGCCAGCAGTTTTTTGACAGGGACGAGCGAGCAGTACTTC. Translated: CASSFLTGTSEQYF.

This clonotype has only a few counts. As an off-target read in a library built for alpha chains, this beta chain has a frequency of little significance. CDR3 residues: CASSFGGEQYF. In DNA form, the CDR3 reads TGTGCCAGCAGTTTCGGGGGCGAGCAGTACTTC. The V call is TRBV12-3 or TRBV12-4, the J call TRBJ2-7, with a tentative D call TRBD2 (6 bases). The V end was cut by 3 bases, the J end by 6 bases, with 6 bases between. The CDR3 contains 11 residues.